A selection of T cell receptor beta chains follows, all from one sample in a study of tumor-infiltrating lymphocytes in primary liver carcinoma. TCRdb reprocessed the multiplex PCR reads via MiXCR and lists one record per CDR3 protein. The sample holds 90,000 to 110,000 distinct CDR3 sequences, roughly 80% seen once. The sequenced sample consisted of liver tumor tissue from sampling region 3. Receptors were obtained from a middle-aged man with primary liver carcinoma and hepatitis B virus infection. The CDR3 runs from the conserved cysteine through the conserved F or W. Fields, in order: D gene, V gene, clone size, J gene, CDR3 DNA, CDR3 protein. A D gene is named only where the DNA matches it firmly. Clone size is shown for a subset of rows, as once, few, many or a class of expanded clone.

NA,TRBV6-6,NA,TRBJ2-7,TGTGCCAGCAGCTGGACTATCTCCTACGAGCAGTGCTTC,CASSWTISYEQCF
NA,TRBV12-3/TRBV12-4,NA,TRBJ2-5,TGTGCCAGCAGTCTGGCACAGGGAATAAAAGATACCCAGTACTTC,CASSLAQGIKDTQYF
NA,TRBV6-5,NA,TRBJ2-6,TGTGCCAGCAGTTACTTAGGGACTGGGGCCAACGTCGTGACTTTC,CASSYLGTGANVVTF
TRBD1,TRBV28,NA,TRBJ1-4,TGTGCCAGCAGTCTCCGGACAGGGGATGAAAAAGTGTTTTTT,CASSLRTGDEKVFF
NA,TRBV6-2/TRBV6-3,NA,TRBJ2-1,TGTGCCAGCAGTTACTCCGCTGGATACGAGCAGTTCTTC,CASSYSAGYEQFF
TRBD2,TRBV5-6,NA,TRBJ2-7,TGTGCCAGTAACCGGACTAGCGGGAACCTCTACGAGCAGTACTTC,CASNRTSGNLYEQYF
TRBD1,TRBV29-1,NA,TRBJ2-1,TGCAGCGTTCTCCGGACAGGGGTGGAGGGTGAGCAGTTATTC,CSVLRTGVEGEQLF
TRBD1,TRBV5-1,NA,TRBJ1-1,TGCATCAGCAGCTTTACCGGGACAGGGGACACTGAAGCTTTCTTT,CISSFTGTGDTEAFF
NA,TRBV4-2,NA,TRBJ1-2,TGTGCCAGCAGCCAAGGAAGGGAAAGTAACTATGGCTACACCTTC,CASSQGRESNYGYTF
TRBD2,TRBV11-2,NA,TRBJ2-1,TGTGTCAGCAGTTCTCTAGCGGGAGGCGCCAATGAGCAATTCTTC,CVSSSLAGGANEQFF
NA,TRBV10-2,few,TRBJ1-2,TGCGCCAGCAGTGGATTAGGCAGCCTGAGTAACTATGGCTACACCTTT,CASSGLGSLSNYGYTF
NA,TRBV29-1,once,TRBJ2-7,TGCAGCGTTAGACAAGGGATGTCGGGCGAGCAGTACTTC,CSVRQGMSGEQYF
NA,TRBV12-3/TRBV12-4,NA,TRBJ1-1,TGTGCCACGACCTGGCTGAGAACTGAAGCTTTCTTT,CATTWLRTEAFF
NA,TRBV5-1,NA,TRBJ2-7,TGCGCCATCAACTTGCAGGGGACTTACGAGCAGTACTTC,CAINLQGTYEQYF
NA,TRBV10-3,NA,TRBJ2-2,TGTGCCTTCAGTGAGTCGACGGGCACCGGGGAGCTGTTTTTC,CAFSESTGTGELFF
NA,TRBV11-2,NA,TRBJ2-1,TGTGCCAGCAGCTTGTCTATCTTGGGGTATGAGCAGTTCTTC,CASSLSILGYEQFF
NA,TRBV11-1,NA,TRBJ1-6,TGTGCCCGCAGGCCGACACTGGTTTCACCCCTCCACTTT,CARRPTLVSPLHF
TRBD2,TRBV11-3,NA,TRBJ2-1,TGTGCCAGCAGCATCGATAGCGGGAGCGGGCACTATGAGCACTTCTTC,CASSIDSGSGHYEHFF
NA,TRBV6-6,NA,TRBJ2-1,TGTGCCAGCTATTACGGGACGGCAGACAATGAGCAATTCTTC,CASYYGTADNEQFF
TRBD1,TRBV6-2/TRBV6-3,NA,TRBJ2-7,TGTGTCAGCGGCGGACAGGGCGAGGAGTACTTC,CVSGGQGEEYF
TRBD2,TRBV4-2,NA,TRBJ2-7,TGTGCAAGCAGCGGGGCCGGACCAAGCACCTACGAGCAGTACTTC,CASSGAGPSTYEQYF
NA,TRBV11-2,NA,TRBJ2-5,TGTGCTAGCAGCTTCAGATGGGGACAAGAGACCCAGTACTTC,CASSFRWGQETQYF
TRBD2,TRBV5-6,NA,TRBJ2-7,TGTTCCATCAGCTTGGGACTAGCGGGGTCCTACGAGCAGTACTTC,CSISLGLAGSYEQYF
TRBD1,TRBV12-3/TRBV12-4,NA,TRBJ1-5,TGTACCAACAGGGACAGCTTCAATCAGCCCCAGCATTTT,CTNRDSFNQPQHF
TRBD2,TRBV4-1,NA,TRBJ2-5,TGCGCCAGGAGCCGAGATATGGGGACTAAGGAAACCCAGTACTTC,CARSRDMGTKETQYF
TRBD2,TRBV4-2,NA,TRBJ2-5,TGTGCCAGCAGTCAAGATCGGTTGGTAGCGGGAGGGCCCGGGCAGACCCAGTACTTC,CASSQDRLVAGGPGQTQYF
NA,TRBV4-2,once,TRBJ1-4,TGTGCCGGTAGGCAGCCCCACCGTGAAAAACTGTTTTTT,CAGRQPHREKLFF
NA,TRBV6-1,NA,TRBJ2-2,TGTACCATCAGTGAAGTCCCCACTAGTTTACCCGGGGAGCTGTTTTTT,CTISEVPTSLPGELFF
NA,TRBV29-1,NA,TRBJ2-1,TGCAGCGTTGAAGCCCCCAACAATGATCAGTTCTTT,CSVEAPNNDQFF
NA,TRBV12-3/TRBV12-4,NA,TRBJ1-1,TGTGCCAGCAGTTTAGAACAGCTGTTGAACACTGAAGCTTTCTTC,CASSLEQLLNTEAFF
NA,TRBV6-5,NA,TRBJ2-3,TGTGCCAGCAGTTACTCGAAGAGTATAGCAGATACGCAGTATTTT,CASSYSKSIADTQYF
NA,TRBV7-9,NA,TRBJ2-1,TGTGCCAGGAGCTCGGAGCGTGGTGAGGAGTTCTTC,CARSSERGEEFF
TRBD1,TRBV4-2,NA,TRBJ2-1,TGTGCCTGCAGCGAAGAATTCAGGGGGAGCTACAATGAGCAGTTCTTC,CACSEEFRGSYNEQFF
NA,TRBV6-2/TRBV6-3,NA,TRBJ2-1,TGTGCCAGCAAACCGGGAATAGCCGGGAGGCAGTTCTTC,CASKPGIAGRQFF
NA,TRBV18,few,TRBJ2-1,TGTGCCAGCTCACCTAAGTCAAGGGGCGCTTCCTACAATGAGCAGTTCTTC,CASSPKSRGASYNEQFF
NA,TRBV11-2,NA,TRBJ2-7,TGTGCCAGCAGCACCAACAGGAACTCCTACGAGAAGTACTTC,CASSTNRNSYEKYF
NA,TRBV10-3,many,TRBJ1-2,TGTGCCATCACCCAGGACAGAACATTATATGGCTACACCTTC,CAITQDRTLYGYTF
NA,TRBV11-1,NA,TRBJ2-7,TGTGCCAGCAGATTAACGGGATCGGGAGAATACGAGCAGCACTTT,CASRLTGSGEYEQHF
NA,TRBV7-8,NA,TRBJ2-1,TGTGCCGGCAGCTTAGGGTGGGGCGGAACTGCGGGCGATGAGCAGTTCTTC,CAGSLGWGGTAGDEQFF
NA,TRBV14,NA,TRBJ1-6,TGTGCCAGTAGCCACTTAGGGGAAAATTCACACCTCCACTTT,CASSHLGENSHLHF
NA,TRBV12-3/TRBV12-4,NA,TRBJ1-5,TGTGCCAGCAGTTTGGGGCAGGGAGGCAATAAGCCCCATCATTTT,CASSLGQGGNKPHHF
NA,TRBV5-1,once,TRBJ2-5,TGCGCCAGCATCACATTGGGGGTCGGGGGAGAGACCCAGTACTTC,CASITLGVGGETQYF
NA,TRBV11-2,NA,TRBJ2-1,TGTACCAACAGCTTGACGGGGTTCGACAATGAGCAGTTCTTC,CTNSLTGFDNEQFF
NA,TRBV6-2/TRBV6-3,NA,TRBJ1-2,TGTGCCAGTGGTCCAAGCGGAACCTTTACATTCTATAGCTACACCTTC,CASGPSGTFTFYSYTF
NA,TRBV5-4,NA,TRBJ1-4,TGTGCCAGCAACTTATGGGGCAGGGGCATTGAAAAACTGTTTTTT,CASNLWGRGIEKLFF
NA,TRBV29-1,NA,TRBJ2-7,TGCAGCGTTCATCGACAGGTGGGGTACGAGCAGTATTTC,CSVHRQVGYEQYF
NA,TRBV29-1,NA,TRBJ2-5,TGCTGTGTTGAAGGACCCGGTCACTTCCAAGAGAGCCAGTACTTC,CCVEGPGHFQESQYF
NA,TRBV5-1,NA,TRBJ1-1,TGCGCCAACAGCGATAGGCCGGGGTGGAACACTGAAGCTTTCTTT,CANSDRPGWNTEAFF
NA,TRBV4-1,NA,TRBJ2-1,TGCGCCAGCAGACAAGACCGGACCCCCTCATACAATGAGCAGTTCTTC,CASRQDRTPSYNEQFF
NA,TRBV5-1,many,TRBJ1-5,TGCGCCAGCAGCTTGGCACAGGGTAAGCCCCAGCATTTT,CASSLAQGKPQHF
NA,TRBV29-1,NA,TRBJ2-1,TGCAGCGGCACTGGTCTGGGGGACAATGAGCAGTTCTTC,CSGTGLGDNEQFF
NA,TRBV10-3,NA,TRBJ2-5,TGTGCCACCAGGGACGGACAAACAGTGGAGATCCAGTACTTC,CATRDGQTVEIQYF
TRBD2,TRBV30,once,TRBJ2-3,TGTGCCTGGAAAGATTGCGGGAGACCAGATACGCAGTATTTT,CAWKDCGRPDTQYF
NA,TRBV5-5,once,TRBJ1-2,TGTGCCAGCAGCACGGGTGGGGTGGCGATGACAACTAACTATGGGTACACCTTC,CASSTGGVAMTTNYGYTF